This T cell receptor beta chain was obtained from a study of early T cells in non-severe SARS-CoV-2 infection. In the study overall: With bulk RNA from unsorted whole blood as input, sequencing yielded unpaired chains.

Points from the study as a whole: VDJdb-based matching was biased toward anti-spike CD8 responses and missed private and CD4 specificities.

V shed 4 bases and J shed 0 bases, with 10 bases lying between them. This CDR3 has 14 amino acids. The germline CDR1 and CDR2 sequences are PRHDT and FYEKMQ (reference sequence). TCRdb processed the 5' RACE reads anew with MiXCR; each CDR3 protein has one entry. The table has fewer than 100,000 distinct CDR3 sequences, 9% to 10% seen once; the top ten hold nearly 5%. This clonotype was counted only a few times. No antigen is known for it. The V and J genes are TRBV13 and TRBJ2-7; possible D gene TRBD2, 5 bases. Sequencing input: whole blood. The TCR originated in an adult who was a healthcare worker with PCR-confirmed SARS-CoV-2 infection or an uninfected control (not recorded which). This CDR3 is CASSSRGYSYEQYF. Written as DNA, the CDR3 is TGTGCCAGCAGCTCACGAGGGTACTCCTACGAGCAGTACTTC.